This section outlines one TCR beta chain sequence together with its context. What it binds is unknown. This entry is derived from a study of response to subunit inactivated influenza vaccine. General study results and limits: The study's authors posited that every seasonal influenza vaccination enlists few new T cells.

TCRdb recomputed calls from the RT-PCR reads with MiXCR, one row per CDR3 protein. This table holds around 520,000 distinct CDR3 sequences, less than 30% found once. The V gene lost 6 bases and the J gene lost 3 bases, with 12 bases spanning the gap. The CDR3 has 14 amino acids. In germline, CDR1 is ENHRY, CDR2 SYGVKD. This receptor was obtained from a man aged 50-59 years who received an inactivated influenza vaccine. The chain has TRBV10-3 and TRBJ2-1; no clear D. Sequenced here: CD4+ T cells sorted from PBMCs, sampled roughly 5 days after vaccination. This CDR3 reads CAIRAANDYNEQFF. In nucleotides, the CDR3 is TGTGCCATCAGGGCAGCTAACGACTACAATGAGCAGTTCTTC.